The entry below gives a single TCR beta chain sequence along with its context. Clones were sequenced by immunoSEQ multiplex PCR, and TCRdb holds only the in-frame ones, with some missing. The repertoire holds 80,000 or so clones, with 70% to 90% as singletons. This specimen comes from a study of T cell responses to AZD1222 COVID-19 vaccine. This CDR3 has 13 amino acids. Trimming took off 0 bases at V and 3 bases at J, with 3 bases between the two ends. This rearrangement joins TRBV12-3 or TRBV12-4 to TRBJ1-3; the D is unclear. The TCR comes from an adult in good health. The sample here was peripheral blood, taken on day 0 of AZD1222 vaccination. CDR3 amino acids: CASSLADGNTIYF. CDR3 nucleotide sequence: TGTGCCAGCAGTTTAGCGGATGGAAACACCATATATTTT.